The entry below describes one TCR beta chain. This sample stems from a study of blood T cell repertoires in COVID-19. Study information: Researchers got acute and convalescent COVID-19 samples from the United States, Italy and Spain.

Authors' analysis steps: By means of reference gene primer amplification, nucleated cell counts were estimated. Profiling relied on immunoSEQ multiplex PCR, and the TCRdb table lists in-frame clones only, not all of them. V and J calls and clone size are given by that table; D and trimming were obtained from the DNA. The sample holds about 130,000 clones, approximately 86% seen once. Sequenced sample: peripheral blood. The sequence derives from a woman between 45 and 60 years old who had recovered from COVID-19.

The CDR3 nucleotides read TGCGCCAGCACCTGGGAGGGGAACACTGAAGCTTTCTTT. This sequence encodes CASTWEGNTEAFF. The chain joins TRBV5-1 to TRBJ1-1; the D is unclear. The length of the CDR3 is 13 residues. From germline, CDR1 is SGHRS and CDR2 YFSETQ. The germline V and J ends were trimmed by 6 bases and 1 base, with 10 bases remaining between them.